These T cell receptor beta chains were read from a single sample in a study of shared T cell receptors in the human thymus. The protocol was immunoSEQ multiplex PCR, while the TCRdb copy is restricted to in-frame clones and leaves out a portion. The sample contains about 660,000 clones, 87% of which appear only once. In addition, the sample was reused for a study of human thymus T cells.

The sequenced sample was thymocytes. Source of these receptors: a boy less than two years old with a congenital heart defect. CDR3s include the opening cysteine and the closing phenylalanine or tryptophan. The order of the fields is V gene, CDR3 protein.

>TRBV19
CASSMRTSRSYEQYF
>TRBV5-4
CASRGRASGANVLTF
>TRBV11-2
CASSLVGTSPPDEQFF
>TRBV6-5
CASSYALGNYNEQFF
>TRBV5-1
CASSNRDLTHHEQYF
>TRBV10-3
CAIRQAKYGYTF
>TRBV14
CASSQADRAGSEQYF
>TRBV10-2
CASSIEETQYF
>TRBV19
CASSTQGAITDTQYF
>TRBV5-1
CASSLVASYNEQFF
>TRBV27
CASSFEGSTEAFF
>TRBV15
CATSRKSGQVAGANVLTF
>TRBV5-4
CASSLKQHEGAGNTIYF
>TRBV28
CASGSGYSGANVLTF
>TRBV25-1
CASEGARETQYF
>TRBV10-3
CAISEAGQGLNTEAFF
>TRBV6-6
CASSGTGQVYEQYF
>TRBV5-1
CASSWSTSGRANEQFF
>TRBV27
CASSLKDRGHTANTGELFF
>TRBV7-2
CASSRTGVNTEAFF
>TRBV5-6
CASSFLRGGGHEQYF
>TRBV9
CASSAWDNQETQYF
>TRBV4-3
CASSQQGGLAKNIQYF
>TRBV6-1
CASSEAELRGSGTPPTNSPLHF
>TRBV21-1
CASNDDRVGSYTDTQYF
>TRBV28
CASSRGQAKNYGYTF
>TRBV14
CASSQWLAGPCEQFF
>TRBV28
CASSQGDRTYEQYF
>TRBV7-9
CASSFTGVNYGYTF
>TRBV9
CASSPSSRAGADEQFF
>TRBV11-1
CASSLSGQGSYEQYF
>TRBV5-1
CASSLGDSQETQYF
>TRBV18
CASSPPGQDKDEQYF
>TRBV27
CASRGQGEYNSPLHF
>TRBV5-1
CASSLRGVGSGTEAFF
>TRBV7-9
CASSSGQGMDYEQYF
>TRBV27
CASRRCSRPGAFGGYTF
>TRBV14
CASSQDREYGNTIYF
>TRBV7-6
CASSSFLLAGGLREQYF
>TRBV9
CASSPTGSGQPQHF
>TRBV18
CASSHSTVWNNEQFF
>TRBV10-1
CASSDKTGVYNEQFF
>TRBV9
CASSATGDNNQPQHF
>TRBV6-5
CASTKGLRDEQFF
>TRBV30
CAWRPKPEIWSQPQHF
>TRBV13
CASSFGVHSYEQYF
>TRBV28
CASSLWRGGRTGNTIYF
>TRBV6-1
CASSGTGGALEDSPLHF
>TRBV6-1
CASSEQRRSYNEQFF